Detailed here is one T cell receptor (beta chain). Its antigen remains unknown. This CDR3 region has 16 residues. The germline CDR1 and CDR2 sequences are SGHAT and FQNNGV. V gave up 1 base and J gave up 8 bases, with 17 bases separating them. Assay: immunoSEQ multiplex PCR; the TCRdb copy retains only in-frame clones and omits some. The sample has about 35,000 clones; over 75% are singletons. These data originate in a study of chemoradiotherapy in HPV16-positive cancers. On the study more broadly: A couple of HPV16-positive patients' cells yielded candidate HPV-specific clones and common motifs. Study conclusions and caveats: In HPV16-positive patients, HPV-responsive T-cell expansion tracked better recurrence-free survival. Candidate HPV-specific clones and E7-related TCR motifs grew in tumor during treatment.

The TCR originated in a human donor with HPV-associated anogenital cancer. The rearrangement joins TRBV11-2 to TRBJ1-4, with D possibly matching TRBD1 (5 bases). This specimen consisted of blood, obtained from a patient who underwent chemoradiotherapy. CDR3: CASSLGRQHPGEKLFF. The DNA of the CDR3 is TGTGCCAGCAGCTTAGGGAGACAGCACCCGGGGGAAAAACTGTTTTTT.